A single sample gave rise to the 13 T cell receptor beta chains below, sequenced in a study of cytomegalovirus exposure and HLA in healthy donors. The PCR made use of 60 Vbeta and 13 Jbeta primers. This table comes from immunoSEQ multiplex PCR, and its TCRdb copy is limited to in-frame clones, with some not included. Of 150,000 to 200,000 clones in the sample, about three quarters are singletons; the top ten hold about 1.1%. Sequenced: PBMCs. The receptors originated from a woman in her 40s in good health and CMV-seronegative.

J is TRBJ1-1 and V is TRBV7-9; D possibly corresponds to TRBD1 (6 bases). The germline CDR1 and CDR2 sequences are SEHNR and FQNEAQ (reference sequence). This CDR3 comprises 11 residues. V dropped 8 bases and J dropped 7 bases, with 11 bases sitting between them. The CDR3 nucleotides are TGTGCCAGCGCAGAGGGGGATGAAGCTTTCTTT. Protein product: CASAEGDEAFF.

The gene calls are TRBV30 and TRBJ1-2; D is ambiguous. The CDR3 loop spans 11 amino acids. Germline lookup yields CDR1 GTSNPN and CDR2 SVGIG (reference sequence). Trimming removed 5 bases from V and 3 bases from J, with 7 bases in between. The CDR3 DNA sequence: TGTGCCTGGGGAGATTACTATGGCTACACCTTC. Its translation: CAWGDYYGYTF.

V and J are TRBV27 and TRBJ1-1; perhaps TRBD1 as D (5 bases). This CDR3 is 12 amino acids long. Trimming removed 6 bases at V and 5 bases at J, with 10 bases between. Germline CDR1 and CDR2: MNHEY and SMNVEV (reference sequence). CDR3 coding DNA: TGTGCCAGCAGGCGGGGGGATACTGAAGCTTTCTTT. It yields the protein CASRRGDTEAFF.

This clone has just a few counts. The chain is built from TRBV5-1 and TRBJ1-1; maybe TRBD1 (5 bases). Trimming removed 4 bases from V and 7 bases from J, with 14 bases in between. This CDR3 is built from 13 residues. CDR1 and CDR2 from the germline V gene are SGHRS and YFSETQ. The CDR3 DNA is TGCGCCAGCAGCCTGCAGGGCCCCGGTGAAGCTTTCTTT. Translated: CASSLQGPGEAFF.

The rearrangement joins TRBV5-6 to TRBJ2-4; 7 nucleotides agree with TRBD2. Germline V gene lookup returns CDR1 SGHDT and CDR2 YYEEEE. Unmatched junction bases numbered 11, after V lost 5 bases and J lost 3 bases. The CDR3 spans 16 residues. CDR3 residues: CASSATSVGGKNIQYF. CDR3 DNA: TGTGCCAGCAGTGCTACTAGCGTGGGTGGCAAAAACATTCAGTACTTC.

J is TRBJ2-6 and V is TRBV30; no clear D gene. This CDR3 is 11 amino acids long. V was cut by 8 bases and J by 1 base, with 3 bases left in between. Germline V lookup: CDR1 GTSNPN, CDR2 SVGIG (reference sequence). The CDR3 DNA reads as TGTGCCCGTTCTGGGGCCAACGTCCTGACTTTC. Amino acid sequence: CARSGANVLTF.

V gene TRBV27 combines with J gene TRBJ1-5; weak D call: TRBD1 (6 bases). Germline V lookup: CDR1 MNHEY, CDR2 SMNVEV (reference sequence). Between the trimmed V and J ends, which lost 5 bases and 8 bases, there was a span of 16 bases. CDR3 size: 14 residues. In DNA form, the CDR3 reads TGTGCCAGCAGTAAAGGGGGTTCTTGGGAGCCCCAGCATTTT. This gives the protein CASSKGGSWEPQHF.

This chain connects TRBV18 to TRBJ2-3; 8 bases agree with TRBD2. The J segment lost 4 bases and the V segment lost 0 bases, leaving 3 bases of the junction unmatched. Per the germline V gene, CDR1 is KGHSH and CDR2 is LQKENI. The CDR3 totals 15 residues. The chain's CDR3 is CASSPPAGGPDTQYF. CDR3 in DNA: TGTGCCAGCTCACCACCCGCGGGGGGCCCAGATACGCAGTATTTT.

The chain carries TRBV11-3 and TRBJ2-2; D is unclear. With 5 bases removed from V and 5 bases from J, the gap between germline ends came to 6 bases. Per the germline V gene, CDR1 is SGHNT and CDR2 is YENEEA. The CDR3 totals 12 residues. The CDR3 DNA follows: TGTGCCAGCAGCCCCTATACCGGGGAGCTGTTTTTT. Protein product: CASSPYTGELFF.

The chain has TRBV7-2 and TRBJ1-2; a weak D match, TRBD1 (5 bases). V gave up 5 bases and J gave up 14 bases, with 18 bases separating them. CDR3 length equals 12 residues. CDR1 and CDR2 (germline): SGHTA, FQGNSA. The CDR3 is CASSPGTGRETF. DNA for the CDR3: TGTGCCAGCAGCCCCGGGACGGGCCGGGAGACCTTC.

This clone was seen only once. The chain links TRBV11-3 to TRBJ2-7, with 8 bases aligning to TRBD2. The CDR3 sequence is 16 residues long. Germline V CDR1 and CDR2: SGHNT, YENEEA. The V gene end was trimmed by 7 bases and the J gene end by 3 bases; junction bases not matched to a gene: 14. The CDR3 DNA reads as TGTGCCAGCACCACTCGGGGGGGGGCAGCCAGCTACGAGCAGTACTTC. Its protein is CASTTRGGAASYEQYF.

V gene TRBV7-9 combines with J gene TRBJ1-2; D is ambiguous. Germline assignment: CDR1 SEHNR and CDR2 FQNEAQ (reference sequence). This CDR3 region has 14 residues. The V end lost 4 bases, the J end lost 4 bases, and 13 bases lay between the germline ends. Here the CDR3 DNA reads TGTGCCAGCAGCTCCCCCCAGGAATCCTATGGCTACACCTTC. Protein: CASSSPQESYGYTF.

The rearrangement uses TRBV18 and TRBJ2-3, with D hard to call. The V gene's germline CDR1 is KGHSH and CDR2 LQKENI. Deletions cut 5 bases from V and 0 bases from J, with 15 bases between. The CDR3 extends over 16 amino acids. CDR3 DNA sequence: TGTGCCAGCTCATCCCAAACGGCGGCTAGCACAGATACGCAGTATTTT. It encodes CASSSQTAASTDTQYF.